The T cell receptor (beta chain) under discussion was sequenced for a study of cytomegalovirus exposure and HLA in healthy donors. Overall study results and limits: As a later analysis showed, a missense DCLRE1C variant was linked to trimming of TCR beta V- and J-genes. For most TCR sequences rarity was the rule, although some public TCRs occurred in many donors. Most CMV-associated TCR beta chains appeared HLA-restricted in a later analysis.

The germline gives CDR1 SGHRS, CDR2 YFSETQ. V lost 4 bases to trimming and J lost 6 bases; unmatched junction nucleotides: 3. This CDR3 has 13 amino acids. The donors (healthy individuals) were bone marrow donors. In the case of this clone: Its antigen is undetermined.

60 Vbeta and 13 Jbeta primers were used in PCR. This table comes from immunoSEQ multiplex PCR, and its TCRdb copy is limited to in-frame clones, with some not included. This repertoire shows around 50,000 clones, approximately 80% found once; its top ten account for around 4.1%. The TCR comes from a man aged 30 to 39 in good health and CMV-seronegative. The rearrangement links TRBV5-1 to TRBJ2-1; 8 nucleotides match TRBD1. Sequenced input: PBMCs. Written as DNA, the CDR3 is TGCGCCAGCAGCCGCGGACAGGGCAATGAGCAGTTCTTC. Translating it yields CASSRGQGNEQFF.